These T cell receptor beta chains were read from a single sample in a study of blood T cell repertoires in COVID-19. Sequenced by immunoSEQ multiplex PCR; TCRdb stores in-frame clones only, minus some. This table holds under 150,000 clones, around four fifths found once. The sequenced sample was peripheral blood. Source of these receptors: a man aged 40-49 years with active or convalescent COVID-19. Both conserved end residues are part of each CDR3. The D gene is left open where the match is weak. Size values are once, few and many counts, or a class for expanded clones, and some rows have none.

TRBV19	-	-	TRBJ1-1	CASGDLRGMNTEAFF	TGTGCCAGTGGGGATCTAAGGGGTATGAACACTGAAGCTTTCTTT
TRBV6-5	once	TRBD1	TRBJ1-4	CASTLTGGLEKLFF	TGTGCCAGCACCCTGACAGGGGGCCTTGAAAAACTGTTTTTT
TRBV10-3	few	-	TRBJ1-1	CAISAMNTEAFF	TGTGCCATCAGTGCTATGAACACTGAAGCTTTCTTT
TRBV9	-	-	TRBJ2-7	CASSVRDNYEQYF	TGTGCCAGCAGCGTCAGGGACAACTACGAGCAGTACTTC
TRBV6-6	-	-	TRBJ2-7	CASSYSGRGEQYF	TGTGCCAGCAGTTACTCTGGCCGGGGCGAGCAGTACTTC
TRBV5-1	-	TRBD1	TRBJ2-7	CASSVLDRDEQYF	TGCGCCAGCAGCGTCCTTGACAGGGACGAGCAGTACTTC
TRBV3-1/TRBV3-2	-	TRBD2	TRBJ2-5	CASSRRLAGLQETQYF	TGTGCCAGCAGCCGGCGACTAGCGGGACTCCAAGAGACCCAGTACTTC
TRBV2	-	-	TRBJ2-2	CASILTENGELFF	TGTGCCAGCATTCTGACAGAGAACGGGGAGCTGTTTTTT
TRBV6-5	-	TRBD1	TRBJ1-2	CASTQDRGKGYTF	TGTGCCAGCACCCAGGACAGGGGGAAGGGCTACACCTTC
TRBV4-2	-	TRBD2	TRBJ2-2	CASSQDLYNGGANGELFF	TGTGCCAGCAGCCAAGATTTATACAACGGGGGGGCGAACGGGGAGCTGTTTTTT
TRBV5-4	-	-	TRBJ2-3	CASRSSVFKDTQYF	TGTGCCAGCAGAAGCTCCGTGTTTAAAGATACGCAGTATTTT
TRBV3-1/TRBV3-2	-	TRBD2	TRBJ2-2	CASSQGLAGGPGELFF	TGTGCCAGCAGCCAAGGACTAGCGGGGGGACCCGGGGAGCTGTTTTTT
TRBV6-5	-	TRBD1	TRBJ1-1	CATTPPTGVSTEAFF	TGTGCCACCACACCACCTACAGGGGTATCCACTGAAGCTTTCTTT
TRBV11-1	once	TRBD2	TRBJ2-3	CASHRGGGDTQYF	TGTGCCAGCCATCGGGGGGGCGGAGATACGCAGTATTTT
TRBV2	-	-	TRBJ1-1	CASSASGRAFF	TGTGCCAGCAGTGCCTCTGGGCGTGCTTTCTTT
TRBV18	-	TRBD1	TRBJ1-1	CASSRGTGANTEAFF	TGTGCCAGCTCTCGCGGGACAGGGGCGAACACTGAAGCTTTCTTT
TRBV15	few	TRBD1	TRBJ2-3	CATSSQGGTDTQYF	TGTGCCACCAGCAGCCAGGGGGGCACAGATACGCAGTATTTT
TRBV5-1	-	TRBD2	TRBJ2-7	CASSLSRLDSGGHSYEQYF	TGCGCCAGCAGCTTGAGTCGGCTTGACAGCGGGGGCCACTCCTACGAGCAGTACTTC
TRBV28	-	TRBD1	TRBJ2-7	CASSGTGGLYEQYF	TGTGCCAGCAGTGGCACAGGGGGTCTCTACGAGCAGTACTTC
TRBV9	-	TRBD1	TRBJ2-5	CASSFGTEGWETQYF	TGTGCCAGCAGCTTTGGGACAGAGGGTTGGGAGACCCAGTACTTC
TRBV6-2/TRBV6-3	few	TRBD1	TRBJ1-1	CASSYSTGTGQPEAFF	TGTGCCAGCAGTTATTCGACAGGGACGGGTCAACCTGAAGCTTTCTTT
TRBV12-5	-	-	TRBJ1-5	CASGLQDFNQPQHF	TGTGCTAGTGGTTTGCAGGATTTCAATCAGCCCCAGCATTTT
TRBV6-5	-	-	TRBJ1-2	CASSLNRNYGYTF	TGTGCCAGCAGCCTAAACAGAAACTATGGCTACACCTTC
TRBV19	-	-	TRBJ2-3	CASSINREDTQYF	TGTGCCAGTAGTATTAACAGGGAAGATACGCAGTATTTT
TRBV6-5	-	TRBD1	TRBJ2-1	CASRRTGGKVNEQFF	TGTGCCAGCAGACGGACAGGGGGGAAAGTCAATGAGCAGTTCTTC
TRBV5-1	-	-	TRBJ2-5	CASSLRRGKGETQYF	TGCGCCAGCAGCCTGCGGCGGGGAAAGGGGGAGACCCAGTACTTC
TRBV7-2	-	TRBD1	TRBJ1-5	CASSPDRGRNQPQHF	TGTGCCAGCAGTCCTGACAGGGGTAGGAATCAGCCCCAGCATTTT
TRBV5-1	-	TRBD1	TRBJ2-3	CASSSGTGGADTQYF	TGCGCCAGCAGCTCCGGGACAGGGGGAGCAGATACGCAGTATTTT
TRBV7-9	-	-	TRBJ2-7	CASSSGFYEQYF	TGTGCCAGCAGCTCAGGGTTTTACGAGCAGTACTTC
TRBV10-1	-	-	TRBJ2-1	CASSEGASSYNEQFF	TGCGCCAGCAGTGAAGGGGCCTCCTCCTACAATGAGCAGTTCTTC
TRBV5-6	-	TRBD1	TRBJ2-7	CASRSWDRDEQYF	TGTGCCAGCAGAAGTTGGGACAGGGACGAGCAGTACTTC
TRBV7-2	-	-	TRBJ2-2	CASSFLRSTGELFF	TGTGCCAGCAGCTTCCTACGGAGCACCGGGGAGCTGTTTTTT
TRBV5-1	-	-	TRBJ2-1	CASSPWDSLNEQFF	TGCGCCAGCAGCCCCTGGGACTCCCTAAATGAGCAGTTCTTC
TRBV4-2	once	-	TRBJ1-1	CASSQGQGGTEAFF	TGTGCCAGCAGCCAAGGACAAGGGGGCACTGAAGCTTTCTTT
TRBV6-2/TRBV6-3	-	-	TRBJ1-2	CASSPGTIYGYTF	TGTGCCAGCAGCCCCGGGACAATCTATGGCTACACCTTC
TRBV27	-	-	TRBJ2-7	CASFASSYEQYF	TGTGCCAGCTTTGCGAGCTCCTACGAGCAGTACTTC
TRBV9	few	-	TRBJ2-1	CASSVAGLNNEQFF	TGTGCCAGCAGCGTAGCCGGTCTAAACAATGAGCAGTTCTTC
TRBV5-6	-	-	TRBJ1-6	CASSSFRGMSSYNSPLHF	TGTGCCAGCAGCTCGTTCAGGGGTATGAGCTCCTATAATTCACCCCTCCACTTT
TRBV3-1/TRBV3-2	few	-	TRBJ1-5	CASSQGSGTDQPQHF	TGTGCCAGCAGCCAAGGGTCAGGGACTGATCAGCCCCAGCATTTT
TRBV27	-	-	TRBJ1-6	CASSFFQGYNSPLHF	TGTGCCAGCAGTTTTTTTCAGGGTTATAATTCACCCCTCCACTTT
TRBV11-2	-	-	TRBJ2-7	CASSLSVGQGQNEQYF	TGTGCCAGCAGCTTATCCGTCGGGCAGGGTCAAAACGAGCAGTACTTC
TRBV4-2	few	-	TRBJ2-1	CASSLTTEQFF	TGTGCCAGCAGCCTTACAACGGAGCAGTTCTTC
TRBV2	-	-	TRBJ1-4	CASSPWSGGNEKLFF	TGTGCCAGCAGTCCCTGGTCCGGTGGTAATGAAAAACTGTTTTTT